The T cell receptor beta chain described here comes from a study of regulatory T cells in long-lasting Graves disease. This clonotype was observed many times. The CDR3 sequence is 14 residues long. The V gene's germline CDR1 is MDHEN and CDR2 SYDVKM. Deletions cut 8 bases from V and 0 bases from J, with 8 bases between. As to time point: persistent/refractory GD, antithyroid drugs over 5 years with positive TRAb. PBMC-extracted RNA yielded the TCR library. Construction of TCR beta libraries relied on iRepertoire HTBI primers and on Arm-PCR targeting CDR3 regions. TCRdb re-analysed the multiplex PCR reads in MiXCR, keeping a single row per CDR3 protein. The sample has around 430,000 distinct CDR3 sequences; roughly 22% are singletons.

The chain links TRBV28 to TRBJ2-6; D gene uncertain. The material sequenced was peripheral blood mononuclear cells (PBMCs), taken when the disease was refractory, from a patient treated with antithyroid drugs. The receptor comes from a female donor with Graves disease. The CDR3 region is CASLEASGANVLTF. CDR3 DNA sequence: TGTGCCAGCCTTGAGGCCTCTGGGGCCAACGTCCTGACTTTC. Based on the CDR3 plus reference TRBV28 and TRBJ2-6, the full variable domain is DVKVTQSSRYLVKRTGEKVFLECVQDMDHENMFWYRQDPGLGLRLIYFSYDVKMKEKGDIPEGYSVSREKKERFSLILESASTNQTSMYLCASLEASGANVLTFGAGSRLTVL.